The 26 T cell receptor beta chains presented below share a single source sample, sequenced in a study of OX40 agonist ivuxolimab in advanced cancers. This table comes from immunoSEQ multiplex PCR, and its TCRdb copy is limited to in-frame clones, with some not included. The sample consists of some 70,000 clones, around 86% of them appearing once. Sequencing used CD4+ or CD8+ T cells sorted from blood, obtained in a trial of the OX40 agonist ivuxolimab. The source is an adult with an advanced solid tumor such as melanoma, head and neck, liver or kidney cancer.

The V and J genes are TRBV19 and TRBJ1-1, with D possibly TRBD1 on 6 matching bases. V was clipped by 5 bases and J by 2 bases, with 18 bases between them. The CDR3 is 16 residues long. The V gene's germline CDR1 is LNHDA and CDR2 SQIVND (reference sequence). As DNA, the CDR3 is TGTGCCAGTAGTCGCAGGACACAGGGAGGAAACACTGAAGCTTTCTTT. Its translation is CASSRRTQGGNTEAFF.

This chain connects TRBV19 to TRBJ2-1, with a tentative D call TRBD1 (5 bases). There are 15 residues in the CDR3. The germline V gene has CDR1 LNHDA and CDR2 SQIVND (reference sequence). V was clipped by 7 bases and J by 4 bases, with 17 bases between them. The CDR3 DNA follows: TGTGCCAGTACCTCCTACCCCGACAGTTACAATGAGCAGTTCTTC. It yields the protein CASTSYPDSYNEQFF.

The CDR3: CAISEYGSGSYEQYF. The CDR3, as DNA: TGTGCCATCAGTGAGTATGGTAGCGGGAGCTACGAGCAGTACTTC. The chain has TRBV10-3 and TRBJ2-7; 9 bases match TRBD2. The CDR3 consists of 15 residues. Germline lookup yields CDR1 ENHRY and CDR2 SYGVKD. Trimming at V came to 1 base and at J to 3 bases, leaving 4 bases not matched to a gene.

The rearrangement uses TRBV6-1 and TRBJ1-4; no reliable D call. Germline V gene sequence: CDR1 MNHNS, CDR2 SASEGT. V lost 6 bases, J lost 5 bases, and 13 bases lay in between. This CDR3 region has 14 residues. CDR3 bases: TGTGCCAGCAGAATAGAACAGAGGAATGAAAAACTGTTTTTT. This encodes CASRIEQRNEKLFF.

This chain uses TRBV27 with TRBJ2-1; 9 nucleotides agree with TRBD2. The V and J ends lost 3 bases and 6 bases, in that order; junction bases with no gene match: 12. CDR3 length equals 17 residues. The germline V gene has CDR1 MNHEY and CDR2 SMNVEV (reference sequence). The CDR3 reads CASSLASGTALRNEQFF. In DNA form, the CDR3 reads TGTGCCAGCAGTTTGGCTAGCGGGACTGCACTGCGCAATGAGCAGTTCTTC.

The genes are TRBV19 and TRBJ1-1, with D tentatively TRBD1 (6 bases). The ends were cut back, 5 bases at V and 10 bases at J, with 17 bases in the middle. The germline V gene encodes CDR1 LNHDA and CDR2 SQIVND (reference sequence). CDR3 length equals 13 residues. Here the CDR3 DNA reads TGTGCCAGTAGTCCCTTCCAGGGGTCGGGAGCTTTCTTT. Protein product: CASSPFQGSGAFF.

This chain connects TRBV27 to TRBJ1-5; 8 bases map to TRBD1. The CDR3 length is 15 residues. Germline CDR1 reads MNHEY; CDR2 reads SMNVEV (reference sequence). With V trimmed by 6 bases and J by 3 bases, 7 bases remained unmatched. In DNA, the CDR3 is TGTGCCAGCAGGGGCCCAGGGGGCTTCAATCAGCCCCAGCATTTT. Its translation is CASRGPGGFNQPQHF.

The chain couples TRBV12-5 to TRBJ2-1, with TRBD1 matching over 7 bases. Germline CDR1 reads LGHNT; CDR2 reads FRNRAP. There are 16 residues in the CDR3. The trim removed 0 bases at V and 7 bases at J, leaving 9 bases unmatched. The CDR3 region is CASGLVDREGENEQFF. The CDR3 DNA reads as TGTGCTAGTGGTTTGGTAGACAGGGAAGGCGAAAATGAGCAGTTCTTC.

This chain's CDR3 is CASSLEGLGTTEAFF. CDR3 DNA: TGTGCCAGCAGCTTAGAGGGTTTAGGAACGACTGAAGCTTTCTTT. The V and J genes are TRBV7-2 and TRBJ1-1; no definite D call. V was clipped by 1 base and J by 5 bases, with 14 bases between them. The CDR3 is made up of 15 amino acids. Germline V gene data show CDR1 as SGHTA and CDR2 as FQGNSA.

This sequence joins TRBV28 and TRBJ2-6, with D unresolved. The CDR3 totals 14 residues. The germline V gene encodes CDR1 MDHEN and CDR2 SYDVKM. The ends were cut back, 6 bases at V and 12 bases at J, with 18 bases in the middle. The CDR3 protein is CASSPPGSLSVLTF. The CDR3 nucleotides are TGTGCCAGCAGCCCCCCGGGCTCTCTTAGCGTCCTGACTTTC.

The V and J genes are TRBV6-1 and TRBJ1-1; the match to TRBD1 covers 7 bases. The CDR3 consists of 14 residues. V was clipped by 5 bases and J by 5 bases; unmatched bases: 8. Germline V lookup: CDR1 MNHNS, CDR2 SASEGT. The CDR3 loop is CASSFRGIGTEAFF. CDR3 sequence (DNA): TGTGCCAGCAGTTTCAGGGGGATAGGAACTGAAGCTTTCTTT.

This clone was counted a single time. V usage is TRBV7-9 and J usage is TRBJ2-7; D may be TRBD1 (6 bases). This CDR3 has 12 residues. The germline V gene has CDR1 SEHNR and CDR2 FQNEAQ (reference sequence). Trimming stripped 5 bases from V and 4 bases from J, with 9 bases between. The CDR3 reads CASSQDSYEQYF. The CDR3 DNA follows: TGTGCCAGCAGCCAGGACAGTTACGAGCAGTACTTC.

The chain carries TRBV7-8 and TRBJ2-7, with D tentatively TRBD2 (6 bases). V was pared by 3 bases and J by 3 bases, with 9 bases between. Germline V lookup: CDR1 SGHVS, CDR2 FQNEAQ. The CDR3 has 13 residues. Here the CDR3 DNA reads TGTGCCAGCAGCTTTTCTAGCGACTACGAGCAGTACGTC. Its translation: CASSFSSDYEQYV.

The chain links TRBV6-6 to TRBJ1-1; no firm D call. Germline CDR1 MNHNY, CDR2 SVGAGI (reference sequence). This CDR3 has 15 amino acids. With 7 bases removed from V and 0 bases from J, the gap between germline ends came to 15 bases. The CDR3 loop reads CASTEAGRMNTEAFF. CDR3 in DNA: TGTGCCAGCACCGAGGCCGGAAGAATGAACACTGAAGCTTTCTTT.

The chain carries TRBV15 and TRBJ2-7, with 9 bases that match TRBD2. The germline gives CDR1 LNHNV, CDR2 YYDKDF (reference sequence). The CDR3 totals 16 residues. After removal of 1 base from V and 3 bases from J, the junction contained 7 bases not matched to a gene. The CDR3 coding sequence is TGTGCCACCAGCAGAGGGGTGAGCGGGGGGTACTACGAGCAGTACGTC. Protein sequence: CATSRGVSGGYYEQYV.

V is TRBV2 and J is TRBJ2-5, with D unresolved. CDR3 length: 10 residues. V was trimmed by 7 bases and J by 4 bases, leaving 4 bases between them. Germline V gene lookup returns CDR1 SNHLY and CDR2 FYNNEI. This CDR3 reads CASKVETQYF. CDR3 DNA sequence: TGTGCCAGCAAGGTAGAGACCCAGTACTTC.

The V call is TRBV6-6, the J call TRBJ2-5; the D gene is possibly TRBD1 (6 bases). CDR1 is MNHNY and CDR2 is SVGAGI in the germline V gene (reference sequence). CDR3 length: 14 residues. V was trimmed by 6 bases and J by 1 base, leaving 12 bases between them. The CDR3: CASSRYRVQETQYF. As DNA, the CDR3 is TGTGCCAGCAGCCGATACAGGGTCCAAGAGACCCAGTACTTC.

V usage is TRBV18 and J usage is TRBJ1-5, with D hard to call. The V end lost 4 bases, the J end lost 4 bases, and 11 bases lay between the germline ends. From germline, CDR1 is KGHSH and CDR2 LQKENI. The CDR3 length is 14 residues. CDR3: CASSLIPWNQPQHF. CDR3 bases: TGTGCCAGCTCACTTATCCCCTGGAATCAGCCCCAGCATTTT. Using reference TRBV18 and TRBJ1-5 for the parts outside the CDR3, the full variable domain is NAGVMQNPRHLVRRRGQEARLRCSPMKGHSHVYWYRQLPEEGLKFMVYLQKENIIDESGMPKERFSAEFPKEGPSILRIQQVVRGDSAAYFCASSLIPWNQPQHFGDGTRLSIL.

The V call is TRBV25-1, the J call TRBJ1-1, with D uncertain. The V end lost 3 bases, the J end lost 3 bases, and 5 bases lay between the germline ends. The CDR3 runs 12 residues. CDR1 is MGHDK and CDR2 is SYGVNS in the germline V gene. DNA for the CDR3: TGTGCCAGCAGTGAGGAAGACACTGAAGCTTTCTTT. As protein: CASSEEDTEAFF. The full variable domain, in which reference TRBV25-1 and TRBJ1-1 provide the parts outside the CDR3, is EADIYQTPRYLVIGTGKKITLECSQTMGHDKMYWYQQDPGMELHLIHYSYGVNSTEKGDLSSESTVSRIRTEHFPLTLESARPSHTSQYLCASSEEDTEAFFGQGTRLTVV.

This clone was detected only a few times. The chain has TRBV29-1 and TRBJ2-7; possible D gene TRBD1, 5 bases. Germline V gene sequence: CDR1 SQVTM, CDR2 ANQGSEA. The CDR3 consists of 13 residues. For the CDR3, the DNA is TGCAGCGTTGAAGATCGGGCCAGGGAAAAACCCGACGTC. Encoded protein: CSVEDRAREKPDV.

This chain joins TRBV29-1 and TRBJ2-2; D ambiguous. Germline lookup yields CDR1 SQVTM and CDR2 ANQGSEA. V shed 4 bases and J shed 4 bases, with 16 bases lying between them. This CDR3 is 15 amino acids long. CDR3 region: CSVVEYRKITGELFF. The CDR3 coding sequence is TGCAGCGTTGTAGAATACCGAAAAATCACCGGGGAGCTGTTTTTT.

This rearrangement joins TRBV5-5 to TRBJ1-1; TRBD1 is a possible D gene (5 bases). This CDR3 spans 14 amino acids. The ends were cut back, 4 bases at V and 2 bases at J, with 12 bases in the middle. Germline V gene data show CDR1 as SGHKS and CDR2 as YYEKEE (reference sequence). CDR3 sequence: CASSPGGGNTEAFF. The DNA for the CDR3 is TGTGCCAGCAGCCCGGGCGGGGGAAACACTGAAGCTTTCTTT. The whole variable domain, remainder taken from reference TRBV5-5 and TRBJ1-1, is DAGVTQSPTHLIKTRGQQVTLRCSPISGHKSVSWYQQVLGQGPQFIFQYYEKEERGRGNFPDRFSARQFPNYSSELNVNALLLGDSALYLCASSPGGGNTEAFFGQGTRLTVV.

This sequence joins TRBV6-6 and TRBJ2-1; TRBD2 aligns across 11 bases. CDR1 is MNHNY and CDR2 is SVGAGI in the germline V gene (reference sequence). The CDR3 runs 15 residues. After removal of 6 bases from V and 7 bases from J, the junction contained 8 bases not matched to a gene. CDR3 DNA sequence: TGTGCCAGCAGAACCGGGACTAGCGGCCCGAATGAGCAGTTCTTC. This gives the protein CASRTGTSGPNEQFF.

There are a few counts of this clone. CDR3 bases: TGTGCCAGCGGGCCGGGACTCGCAAGCACAGATACGCAGTATTTT. It specifies CASGPGLASTDTQYF. The chain employs TRBV6-4 and TRBJ2-3; maybe TRBD2 (6 bases). V was pared by 8 bases and J by 0 bases, with 15 bases between. The CDR3 has 15 residues. From germline, CDR1 is MRHNA and CDR2 SNTAGT.

The V gene is TRBV28, the J gene TRBJ2-1, with D perhaps matching TRBD2 (5 bases). This CDR3 comprises 16 residues. Germline V gives CDR1 MDHEN, CDR2 SYDVKM. V was shortened by 6 bases and J by 0 bases, with 15 bases between the two germline ends. CDR3: CASSVFGVSSYNEQFF. CDR3 DNA sequence: TGTGCCAGCAGCGTCTTCGGGGTTAGCTCCTACAATGAGCAGTTCTTC.

Details on this clone: At one end, the junction sequence differs from germline, possibly due to a read error. J is TRBJ2-4 and V is TRBV20-1; D is perhaps TRBD1 (5 bases). The CDR3 has 11 amino acids. Germline CDR1 DFQATT, CDR2 SNEGSKA (reference sequence). CDR3 sequence (DNA): TGCAGTGCTAGAGACGTACGGACATTACACTTC. Translated, it gives CSARDVRTLHF.